The clone carrying this T cell receptor beta chain was observed a few times. Every donor provided one heparinised blood draw, which averaged around 120 mL. CD4+ naive, central memory, regulatory and stem cell-like memory subsets were isolated by sorting on CD45RO/CCR7/CD25/CD127/CD95/CD27. This entry comes from a study of beta chain features in type 1 diabetes. The overall study: Examination covered 100 million to 140 million sorted cells spanning all samples.

The CDR3 is 16 amino acids. CDR1 SGDLS and CDR2 YYNGEE come from the germline V gene. Trimming took 0 bases from V and 4 from J, leaving 14 bases between them. As every portion of the isolated RNA was reverse transcribed, the sequencing read expressed TCRB transcripts. Clones were sequenced by immunoSEQ multiplex PCR, and TCRdb holds only the in-frame ones, with some missing. The sample shows approximately 330,000 clones, approximately 10% of them seen only once. The chain is built from TRBV9 and TRBJ2-1; a weak D match, TRBD1 (6 bases). Material for sequencing was naive CD4+ T cells from blood. This sequence was found in a woman aged 30 to 39 in good health. The CDR3 spells CASSVAVRGSYNEQFF. CDR3 bases: TGTGCCAGCAGCGTAGCTGTGAGGGGGAGTTACAATGAGCAGTTCTTC.